This T cell receptor beta chain appears in the sequencing data of a study of beta chain features in type 1 diabetes. Trimming cost V 2 bases and J 9 bases, with 11 bases left between them. Germline CDR1 and CDR2: MGHRA and YSYEKL. This CDR3 has 13 residues. The study reverse transcribed the entire isolated RNA, so it sequenced expressed TCRB transcripts. Assay used: immunoSEQ multiplex PCR; TCRdb lists only in-frame clones, some missing. The profile shows over 700,000 clones, roughly a sixth of them singletons. Study-wide results and caveats: Researchers caution that PCR might favor shorter templates, equally among patients and controls.

This clone occurred once. What it binds is not known. This chain connects TRBV4-1 to TRBJ1-5; no reliable D call. The receptor comes from a woman between 18 and 29 years old in good health. The sequenced sample was naive CD4+ T cells from blood. This CDR3 reads CASSQTSLAPQHF. As DNA, the CDR3 is TGCGCCAGCAGCCAAACGTCGCTAGCGCCCCAGCATTTT.